The present entry profiles one T cell receptor (beta chain) with its context. Antigen unknown. These data originate in a study of shared clonotypes between healthy human individuals. Regarding the study as a whole: Generally, naive subsets (rather than memory subsets) showed larger estimated richness.

Over several immunoSEQ plates, each subset's genomic DNA was distributed in even portions. Using immunoSEQ multiplex PCR, the repertoire was profiled, and TCRdb retains in-frame clones only, with some absent. The sample consists of over a million clones, approximately 98.5% of them appearing once. Germline loops: CDR1 SGHVS, CDR2 FQNEAQ. This CDR3 has 14 residues. Unmatched junction bases numbered 5, after V lost 3 bases and J lost 7 bases. The J gene is TRBJ2-7, the V gene TRBV7-8, with 11 bases matching TRBD1. This sequence was found in a man younger than 40 in good health. The sequenced sample consisted of naive CD4+ T cells sorted from blood. The subset was: CD45RA+ positively selected. The CDR3 DNA follows: TGTGCCAGCAGCTTGGTGGACAGGGGGCAAGAGCAGTACTTC. It is translated as CASSLVDRGQEQYF.